A single T cell receptor (beta chain) is shown here with its context. Its specificity is not known. The data were obtained in a study of blood T cells in healthy people across ages. Study-wide background: About one barcoded beta molecule was captured per two T cells (by template switching). Whole-study findings and limits: No one knew whether donors had CMV, which possibly confounded expanded clonotype changes. In older individuals, TCR beta diversity per million T cells was lower, falling roughly linearly with age.

A J-beta primer mix and a sample-barcoded 5' primer were used in a second PCR of about 7 to 12 cycles. MiXCR, run by TCRdb on the 5' RACE reads, gives a single entry per CDR3 protein. The top ten hold 7.7% of the sample, which has around 1,500,000 distinct CDR3 sequences, roughly 30% seen once. Germline loops: CDR1 MGHRA, CDR2 YSYEKL. Trimming pared 2 bases from V and 8 bases from J, leaving 12 bases between. The CDR3 has 14 residues. The sequencing sample was made of blood. The chain links TRBV4-1 to TRBJ1-4; unclear D gene. The source of this sequence is a young woman in good health. Here the CDR3 reads CASSQNRGPEKLFF. For the CDR3, the DNA is TGCGCCAGCAGCCAAAACCGAGGTCCCGAAAAACTGTTTTTT.